A single sample is the source of the 15 T cell receptor beta chains below, sequenced in a study of shared clonotypes between healthy human individuals. Some clones are missing from TCRdb's copy, which holds only in-frame ones; the method was immunoSEQ multiplex PCR. The sample contains roughly 2.4 million clones, more than 90% of which appear only once. Material: naive CD4+ T cells sorted from blood. This sample's subset: CD45RA+ positively selected. These TCRs come from a man aged 18 to 29 in good health.

The chain employs TRBV18 and TRBJ2-7; 10 bases agree with TRBD1. The CDR3 extends over 15 amino acids. With V trimmed by 4 bases and J by 5 bases, 8 bases remained unmatched. Germline V lookup: CDR1 KGHSH, CDR2 LQKENI. Here the CDR3 DNA reads TGTGCCAGCTCACGCCAGGGGACAGGGGTTGACGAGCAGTACTTC. Encoded protein: CASSRQGTGVDEQYF.

The chain joins TRBV7-9 to TRBJ1-2, with a possible D match to TRBD1 (6 bases). This CDR3 contains 14 residues. In germline, CDR1 is SEHNR, CDR2 FQNEAQ (reference sequence). Deletions cut 3 bases from V and 8 bases from J, with 16 bases between. CDR3 sequence: CASSFSPQGFGYTF. CDR3 nucleotide sequence: TGTGCCAGCAGCTTCTCACCCCAGGGGTTCGGCTACACCTTC.

This rearrangement joins TRBV7-8 to TRBJ1-5, with 8 bases fitting TRBD1. Germline loops: CDR1 SGHVS, CDR2 FQNEAQ. Trimming at V came to 2 bases and at J to 6 bases, leaving 9 bases not matched to a gene. This CDR3 region has 16 residues. Here the CDR3 reads CASSLQDRVVRQPQHF. As DNA, the CDR3 is TGTGCCAGCAGCTTACAGGACAGGGTGGTTCGTCAGCCCCAGCATTTT.

V is TRBV27 and J is TRBJ1-2; D unclear. With 5 bases removed from V and 4 bases from J, the gap between germline ends came to 23 bases. The CDR3 runs 17 residues. Germline CDR1 reads MNHEY; CDR2 reads SMNVEV (reference sequence). Here the CDR3 DNA reads TGTGCCAGCAGTCGTCGGTCAAGTATGCCAGGCAGCTATGGCTACACCTTC. This gives the protein CASSRRSSMPGSYGYTF.

The chain is built from TRBV18 and TRBJ2-2; tentatively, D is TRBD1 or TRBD2 (5 bases each). Germline V gene data show CDR1 as KGHSH and CDR2 as LQKENI. The CDR3 covers 14 residues. V was clipped by 8 bases and J by 2 bases, with 12 bases between them. CDR3 bases: TGTGCCAGCCGACAGACTACTAACACCGGGGAGCTGTTTTTT. The encoded protein is CASRQTTNTGELFF. Looking up the rest from reference TRBV18 and TRBJ2-2 gives the full variable domain: NAGVMQNPRHLVRRRGQEARLRCSPMKGHSHVYWYRQLPEEGLKFMVYLQKENIIDESGMPKERFSAEFPKEGPSILRIQQVVRGDSAAYFCASRQTTNTGELFFGEGSRLTVL.

The V call is TRBV5-1, the J call TRBJ1-6, with no clear D. Per germline, CDR1 SGHRS and CDR2 YFSETQ. V lost 0 bases and J 0 bases, leaving 10 bases between the germline ends. The length of the CDR3 is 17 residues. CDR3 sequence: CASSLEDGSSYNSPLHF. The CDR3 region has the DNA TGCGCCAGCAGCTTGGAGGACGGAAGCTCCTATAATTCACCCCTCCACTTT. Variable domain in full (rest from reference TRBV5-1 and TRBJ1-6): KAGVTQTPRYLIKTRGQQVTLSCSPISGHRSVSWYQQTPGQGLQFLFEYFSETQRNKGNFPGRFSGRQFSNSRSEMNVSTLELGDSALYLCASSLEDGSSYNSPLHFGNGTRLTVT.

The rearrangement joins TRBV6-1 to TRBJ2-1; unclear D gene. In germline, CDR1 is MNHNS, CDR2 SASEGT. The V gene lost 4 bases and the J gene lost 7 bases, with 5 bases spanning the gap. The CDR3 runs 11 residues. CDR3 sequence: CASSGLNEQFF. The CDR3 nucleotides are TGTGCCAGCAGTGGGTTAAATGAGCAGTTCTTC.

With respect to this clone: This sample also contains other DNA sequences that code for the same CDR3. This chain joins TRBV5-6 and TRBJ2-2; D call uncertain. This CDR3 has 12 amino acids. Germline CDR1 reads SGHDT; CDR2 reads YYEEEE. Trimming shortened V by 3 bases and J by 4 bases, and 4 bases separated the two germline ends. The CDR3 coding sequence is TGTGCCAGCAGCTACAGCACCGGGGAGCTGTTTTTT. Amino acid sequence: CASSYSTGELFF. The full variable domain, rest sourced from reference TRBV5-6 and TRBJ2-2, is DAGVTQSPTHLIKTRGQQVTLRCSPKSGHDTVSWYQQALGQGPQFIFQYYEEEERQRGNFPDRFSGHQFPNYSSELNVNALLLGDSALYLCASSYSTGELFFGEGSRLTVL.

The rearrangement links TRBV6-6 to TRBJ2-7; 10 nucleotides agree with TRBD2. This CDR3 contains 16 residues. Germline trimming cut 5 bases from V and 1 base from J; bases unmatched to any gene: 8. In germline, CDR1 is MNHNY, CDR2 SVGAGI (reference sequence). In DNA form, the CDR3 reads TGTGCCAGCAGTGGGGTAGGACTAGCGGCTTCCTACGAGCAGTACTTC. This encodes CASSGVGLAASYEQYF.

The V call is TRBV7-9, the J call TRBJ1-6; D uncertain. The CDR3 totals 14 residues. With 5 bases removed from V and 14 bases from J, the gap between germline ends came to 19 bases. In germline, CDR1 is SEHNR, CDR2 FQNEAQ (reference sequence). CDR3 sequence reads: CASSLDGNNLALHF. The CDR3, as DNA: TGTGCCAGCAGCCTCGACGGTAACAATTTGGCCCTCCACTTT.

The rearrangement joins TRBV5-1 to TRBJ2-7; 11 nucleotides agree with TRBD1. Germline V lookup: CDR1 SGHRS, CDR2 YFSETQ. J lost 2 bases, V lost 0 bases, and 7 bases had no gene match. The CDR3 spans 17 residues. This chain's CDR3 is CASSLAPAGQGAYEQYF. The CDR3 nucleotides are TGCGCCAGCAGCTTGGCTCCAGCGGGACAGGGGGCCTACGAGCAGTACTTC.

V and J are TRBV5-1 and TRBJ2-5; 7 bases fit TRBD1. The CDR3 has 14 amino acids. CDR1 is SGHRS, CDR2 YFSETQ, per germline. The ends lost 1 base at V and 3 bases at J; junction bases unmatched: 3. The CDR3 DNA reads TGCGCCAGCAGCTTGCCGGGACAGAAAGAGACCCAGTACTTC. Translating gives CASSLPGQKETQYF.

The chain combines TRBV29-1 with TRBJ1-1; tentatively, D is TRBD1 (5 bases). Germline assignment: CDR1 SQVTM and CDR2 ANQGSEA. The CDR3 is 13 amino acids. V gave up 5 bases and J gave up 3 bases, with 13 bases separating them. Here the CDR3 DNA reads TGCAGCGTTCTAGGGGTAGGTGACACTGAAGCTTTCTTT. Its translation is CSVLGVGDTEAFF. Full variable domain (missing parts from reference TRBV29-1 and TRBJ1-1): SAVISQKPSRDICQRGTSLTIQCQVDSQVTMMFWYRQQPGQSLTLIATANQGSEATYESGFVIDKFPISRPNLTFSTLTVSNMSPEDSSIYLCSVLGVGDTEAFFGQGTRLTVV.

V usage is TRBV7-2 and J usage is TRBJ1-5; TRBD1 aligns across 7 bases. The germline CDR1 and CDR2 sequences are SGHTA and FQGNSA. Germline trimming cut 1 base from V and 11 bases from J; bases unmatched to any gene: 8. This CDR3 region has 14 residues. CDR3 nucleotides: TGTGCCAGCAGCTTAGGGTCAGCCCAGGGGGCCCAGCATTTT. Its protein product is CASSLGSAQGAQHF.

J is TRBJ1-6 and V is TRBV30, with D perhaps TRBD1 (5 bases). This CDR3 contains 13 residues. V was shortened by 7 bases and J by 6 bases, with 13 bases between the two germline ends. Germline V gives CDR1 GTSNPN, CDR2 SVGIG (reference sequence). The DNA for the CDR3 is TGTGCCTATTCCGGGGCCCCTAATTCACCCCTCCACTTT. Its protein is CAYSGAPNSPLHF.